This T cell receptor beta chain was obtained from a study of blood T cell repertoires in COVID-19. Study-wide background: PBMCs, B-cell-depleted T cells, or T cells provided the cDNA or gDNA that made up the material.

V dropped 4 bases and J dropped 2; count of bases not matched to a gene: 3. Germline assignment: CDR1 SEHNR and CDR2 FQNEAQ (reference sequence). The CDR3 length is 15 residues. Per the study methods: Scientists estimated how many nucleated cells there were by amplifying reference gene primers. Using immunoSEQ multiplex PCR, the repertoire was profiled, and TCRdb retains in-frame clones only, with some absent. That table gives V, J and clone size, and the DNA gave D and trimming. The table includes 100,000 or so clones, 84% detected once. This clonotype was sampled from a man aged 35 to 55 with active or convalescent COVID-19. The chain links TRBV7-9 to TRBJ1-5, with 9 bases aligning to TRBD1. The sequencing input was peripheral blood. DNA of the CDR3: TGTGCCAGCAGCTCGGACAGGGGTGGCAATCAGCCCCAGCATTTT. It translates to CASSSDRGGNQPQHF.